These T cell receptor beta chains were read from a single sample in a study of cytomegalovirus exposure and HLA in healthy donors. Generated by immunoSEQ multiplex PCR, the TCRdb table keeps only in-frame clones and is missing some. This table holds over 150,000 clones, roughly three quarters found once. Specimen: PBMCs. The receptors stem from a man aged 25-45 years in good health and CMV-seropositive. Each CDR3 is given with its conserved first and last residue. A D gene is named only where the DNA matches it firmly. Size values are once, few and many counts, or a class for expanded clones, and some rows have none.

>TRBJ2-1|few|TRBV6-1|TRBD2
TGTGCCAGCAGTGAAAGGTCGACTAGCGGGGGGGATGAGCAGTTCTTC
CASSERSTSGGDEQFF
>TRBJ2-7|NA|TRBV28|NA
TGTGCCAGCAGTTTCGACAGCTACGAGCAGTACTTC
CASSFDSYEQYF
>TRBJ2-1|NA|TRBV7-2|TRBD1
TGTGCCAGCAGCCCTAGACAGGGGAACTCCTACAATGAGCAGTTCTTC
CASSPRQGNSYNEQFF
>TRBJ2-5|NA|TRBV10-1|TRBD1
TGCGCCAGCAGTGAGGGTTCCAGGGGGAAAGAGACCCAGTACTTC
CASSEGSRGKETQYF
>TRBJ1-1|NA|TRBV5-1|TRBD1
TGCGCCAGCAGCTTTCAACAGGGGATGAACACTGAAGCTTTCTTT
CASSFQQGMNTEAFF
>TRBJ1-3|NA|TRBV10-1|NA
TGCGCCAGCAGTTTGGGACACGGCTCTGGAAACACCATATATTTT
CASSLGHGSGNTIYF
>TRBJ2-2|NA|TRBV27|TRBD2
TGTGCCAGCAGTTTAATCTCGGGACTAGCGGGAGTTACCGGGGAGCTGTTTTTT
CASSLISGLAGVTGELFF
>TRBJ1-5|NA|TRBV7-8|NA
TGTGCCAGCAGCCCTTCAAGGGGTGGGCAGCCCCAGCATTTT
CASSPSRGGQPQHF
>TRBJ1-1|NA|TRBV9|NA
TGTGCCAGCAGCATAGGACAGCTCATGAACACTGAAGCTTTCTTT
CASSIGQLMNTEAFF
>TRBJ2-2|NA|TRBV10-3|TRBD1
TGTGCCATCGCGGACAGGGAGTTCACCGGGGAGCTGTTTTTT
CAIADREFTGELFF
>TRBJ2-2|NA|TRBV6-1|NA
TGTGCCAGCAGGGCCGCGAACACCGGGGAGCTGTTTTTT
CASRAANTGELFF
>TRBJ1-5|NA|TRBV28|NA
TGTGCCAGCAGTCCCCCCGGGAGCAATCAGCCCCAGCATTTT
CASSPPGSNQPQHF
>TRBJ1-2|NA|TRBV21-1|NA
TGTGCCAGCAGACCATTCGGGACTGAGGCTAACTATGGCTACACCTTC
CASRPFGTEANYGYTF
>TRBJ2-5|few|TRBV7-9|TRBD2
TGTGCCAGCAGCTTAGTGGCTAGCGGGAGTCGGGGGGAGACCCAGTACTTC
CASSLVASGSRGETQYF
>TRBJ1-1|NA|TRBV4-3|TRBD1
TGCGCCAGCAGCCAAGTGACAGGGGGCACTGAAGCTTTCTTT
CASSQVTGGTEAFF
>TRBJ1-6|NA|TRBV9|NA
TGTGCCAGCAGCGTAGGGGGACAACAAAATTCACCCCTCCACTTT
CASSVGGQQNSPLHF
>TRBJ2-7|NA|TRBV4-1|NA
TGCGCCAGCAGCCAAACAGGGCCCGGCGAGCAGTACTTC
CASSQTGPGEQYF
>TRBJ2-7|few|TRBV6-5|NA
TGTGCCAGCAGTTACTCGATCGGGTCTACATCATACGAGCAGTACTTC
CASSYSIGSTSYEQYF
>TRBJ1-2|NA|TRBV5-1|NA
TGCGCCAGCAGCCCGCGGGAGGGGAGGGGTGTCTACACCTTC
CASSPREGRGVYTF
>TRBJ2-1|few|TRBV10-1|NA
TGCGCCAGCAGTCCGGACCAGGGGTTCTCGAATGAGCAGTTCTTC
CASSPDQGFSNEQFF
>TRBJ2-5|NA|TRBV6-5|NA
TGTGCCAGCAGTTACTCGCTAGGGGCGGAGACCCAGTACTTC
CASSYSLGAETQYF
>TRBJ1-2|NA|TRBV7-9|NA
TGTGCCATCTCTGGGGAGGTCTATGGCTACACCTTC
CAISGEVYGYTF
>TRBJ1-2|NA|TRBV29-1|TRBD1
TGCAGCGTTGTAGGGACAGGGGGCGTCTATGGCTACACCTTC
CSVVGTGGVYGYTF
>TRBJ1-1|NA|TRBV6-5|NA
TGTGCCAGCAGGCCTCAGGGTTGGACTGAAGCTTTCTTT
CASRPQGWTEAFF
>TRBJ1-1|NA|TRBV10-3|NA
TGTGCCATCAGTGGGGGGGGTAGGGACACTGAAGCTTTCTTT
CAISGGGRDTEAFF
>TRBJ2-5|NA|TRBV7-9|NA
TGTGCCAGCAGCTTAGGAGGAGGCGGAGAGACCCAGTACTTC
CASSLGGGGETQYF
>TRBJ2-5|NA|TRBV7-2|TRBD2
TGTGCCAGCAGCATGACTAGCGGGAGACAAGAGACCCAGTACTTC
CASSMTSGRQETQYF
>TRBJ1-2|NA|TRBV9|NA
TGTGCCAGCAGCGTAGTTAGATGGAGGGTGGCCTCGGCCAACTATGGCTACACCTTC
CASSVVRWRVASANYGYTF
>TRBJ1-4|NA|TRBV27|NA
TGTGCCAGCAGTTTAGGAGGACCTAATGAAAAACTGTTTTTT
CASSLGGPNEKLFF
>TRBJ1-6|NA|TRBV19|NA
TGTGCCAGTAGTCCACAGGAGAGCTCCTATAATTCACCCCTCCACTTT
CASSPQESSYNSPLHF
>TRBJ2-6|NA|TRBV4-1|NA
TGCGCCAGCAGCCAAGAACGGGTAATAGGCTCTGGGGCCAACGTCCTGACTTTC
CASSQERVIGSGANVLTF